These T cell receptor beta chains were read from a single sample in a study of T cell responses to AZD1222 COVID-19 vaccine. The method was immunoSEQ multiplex PCR; TCRdb's version includes in-frame clones alone and lacks a portion of them. The sample lists over 65,000 clones, about nine tenths occurring once. Sequencing used peripheral blood, obtained on day 0 of AZD1222 vaccination. Receptor source: an adult in good health. CDR3s include the opening cysteine and the closing phenylalanine or tryptophan. The order of the fields is clone size, V gene, J gene, CDR3 protein. A row's size may be missing; if present it is once, few, many or a size class.

>-|TRBV16|TRBJ1-2
CASSQLNRANYGYTF
>-|TRBV15|TRBJ1-2
CATSRHKQGAGGYTF
>-|TRBV7-2|TRBJ2-7
CASSYRVPSYEQYF
>once|TRBV30|TRBJ1-1
CAWSTGMNTEAFF
>-|TRBV18|TRBJ1-2
CASSPRQAGDGYTF
>-|TRBV14|TRBJ1-2
CASSQVGTENNYGYTF
>-|TRBV4-1|TRBJ1-1
CASSPGRRLGTEAFF
>-|TRBV28|TRBJ1-1
CASSLAGQGVTEAFF
>-|TRBV19|TRBJ1-3
CASRGQSVGNTIYF
>-|TRBV28|TRBJ2-6
CASNSGANVLTF
>-|TRBV5-6|TRBJ1-2
CASSTRDRLNYGYTF
>-|TRBV4-1|TRBJ1-2
CASSRTGADYGYTF
>-|TRBV19|TRBJ2-5
CASSYGTLSTETQYF
>-|TRBV7-6|TRBJ2-1
CASSARQGIEQFF
>once|TRBV27|TRBJ1-3
CASSFSGSNTIYF
>-|TRBV27|TRBJ1-5
CASSLNGANQPQHF
>-|TRBV7-2|TRBJ1-1
CASSLTGKNTEAFF
>-|TRBV3-1/TRBV3-2|TRBJ1-2
CASSPNPVGADGYTF
>-|TRBV12-5|TRBJ2-1
CASGLEQYNEQFF
>once|TRBV6-5|TRBJ2-1
CASSYSITWPNEQFF
>-|TRBV5-8|TRBJ1-2
CASSFVREGPAAGYGYTF
>once|TRBV24-1|TRBJ2-1
CATSDRQGALGNEQFF
>-|TRBV20-1|TRBJ1-2
CSAYLRNGYTF
>-|TRBV3-1/TRBV3-2|TRBJ2-7
CASSQNGQFYEQYF
>few|TRBV9|TRBJ1-6
CASSAQGLSPSSPLHF
>-|TRBV6-6|TRBJ2-6
CASSLVVGQGGHSGANVLTF
>-|TRBV3-1/TRBV3-2|TRBJ1-3
CASSQVVAGNTIYF
>-|TRBV2|TRBJ2-5
CASSESGFRATQYF
>-|TRBV11-3|TRBJ1-1
CASSRQGRTEAFF
>-|TRBV11-2|TRBJ2-1
CASSLISGGYNEQFF
>-|TRBV7-9|TRBJ2-2
CASNDDSGELFF
>-|TRBV29-1|TRBJ1-1
CSVEQGMARAEAFF
>-|TRBV7-9|TRBJ2-3
CASSLGTWENTDTQYF
>-|TRBV23-1|TRBJ2-2
CASSRDPGPRNTGELFF
>-|TRBV15|TRBJ2-4
CATSKRGNIQYF
>-|TRBV19|TRBJ1-6
CASSEGGIGYNSPLHF
>-|TRBV7-2|TRBJ2-3
CASSTTYLGTDTQYF
>few|TRBV10-3|TRBJ2-1
CAISEVLAAYNEQFF
>-|TRBV25-1|TRBJ1-2
CASSEYMAGSPGGYTF
>-|TRBV5-6|TRBJ2-6
CASSLERRRVLTF
>-|TRBV7-3|TRBJ2-3
CASSPKSGGTSTDTQYF
>-|TRBV15|TRBJ1-1
CATSRRQNTEAFF
>-|TRBV10-2|TRBJ2-7
CASSELERTATYEQYF
>-|TRBV4-2|TRBJ2-1
CASSQTKGITPGTSVISSYNEQFF
>-|TRBV28|TRBJ1-4
CASSQSGTNEKLFF
>-|TRBV25-1|TRBJ1-1
CASSEFSQIGVSGTEAFF